Included here is one TCR beta chain sequence, with context. Antigen specificity is unknown. Germline assignment: CDR1 MGHRA and CDR2 YSYEKL. Trimming cost V 6 bases and J 4 bases; bases outside gene matches: 7. The CDR3 spans 14 residues. The study reverse transcribed the entire isolated RNA, so it sequenced expressed TCRB transcripts. Reads from naive, central memory and regulatory T cell samples averaged around 3.5 million. Data came from immunoSEQ multiplex PCR; TCRdb stores just in-frame clones and leaves some out. The data show a few hundred thousand clones, approximately 16% seen once. The data stem from a study of beta chain features in type 1 diabetes. Points from the study as a whole: Insertions were fewer and deletions more numerous at VDJ junctions in type 1 diabetes patients. Within patients, naive, central memory and Treg TCRB repertoires seemed more similar than within healthy donors.

The sample consisted of naive CD4+ T cells from blood. The sequence was obtained from a woman in her late teens or twenties in good health. This chain joins TRBV4-1 and TRBJ2-5, with 8 bases fitting TRBD1. The DNA of the CDR3 is TGCGCCAGCAGTCCGGGACAGGCTGGAGAGACCCAGTACTTC. Its protein product is CASSPGQAGETQYF.